This TCR beta chain was identified during a study of blood T cell repertoires in COVID-19. As for the study in general: COVID-19 samples, acute and convalescent, were from the United States, Italy and Spain. Sources were T cells, B-cell-depleted T cells, or PBMCs; the material itself was cDNA or gDNA.

In the original processing: From reference gene primer amplification, estimates of nucleated cell counts were derived. Profiling relied on immunoSEQ multiplex PCR, and the TCRdb table lists in-frame clones only, not all of them. The V and J calls and clone size are taken from that table; D and trimming were inferred from the DNA. Here the sample spans 75,000 to 90,000 clones, roughly 91% being singletons. This CDR3 has 14 amino acids. The V end lost 5 bases, the J end lost 4 bases, and 12 bases lay between the germline ends. CDR1 is MGHDK and CDR2 is SYGVNS in the germline V gene. Seattle enrolled patients during active infection and tracked them longitudinally.

The sequencing sample was made of peripheral blood. The chain has TRBV25-1 and TRBJ2-1, with D possibly TRBD1 on 6 matching bases. The sequence was obtained from a young man with COVID-19, enrolled during active disease. The CDR3 protein is CASSHPGAYNEQFF. For the CDR3, the DNA is TGTGCCAGCAGTCACCCAGGGGCATACAATGAGCAGTTCTTC.